One T cell receptor beta chain is described in this entry. The read ends 3 residues shy of where the CDR3 ends; the end is completed using the germline J gene. The data derive from a study of T cells in women clearing cervical HPV infection. Overall study: Donors had HPV16-related CIN3 or worse; 2 had invasive cancer.

Assay used: immunoSEQ multiplex PCR; TCRdb lists only in-frame clones, some missing. Its listing shows roughly 35,000 clones. Trimming cost V 2 bases and J 4 bases; bases outside gene matches: 7. The CDR3 extends over 15 amino acids. Germline V gene lookup returns CDR1 KGHSH and CDR2 LQKENI. The TCR sequence derives from a woman between 18 and 70 years old with a cervical HPV16 infection that either progressed to CIN3+ or cleared (not recorded which). Sequenced material: blood buffy coat. V gene TRBV18 combines with J gene TRBJ2-7, with TRBD1 identical over 8 bases. The CDR3 sequence is CASSPSAGGAYEQYF. Partial CDR3 DNA: TGTGCCAGCTCACCATCGGCAGGGGGCGCGTACGAG.